These T cell receptor beta chains were read from a single sample in a study of T cell repertoires in cytomegalovirus infection. Their cognate antigens are unknown. TCRdb reprocessed the reads via MiXCR and lists one record per CDR3 protein. This table has hundreds of thousands of distinct CDR3 sequences, around a third appearing once. The specimen was cultured PBMCs, collected from culture after CMV antigen stimulation. These receptors were obtained from a human donor in good health (CMV status not recorded). Some clones in this sample may be carry-over from other donors' samples. Both conserved end residues are part of each CDR3. D genes are given only for firm matches. Not all rows give a size; the values are once, few, many and, for expanded clones, a class.

>TRBV5-6|few|.|TRBJ2-7
TGTGCCAGCAACCCGTACGGGGGGCCGGCCTACGAGCAGTACTTC
CASNPYGGPAYEQYF
>TRBV10-3|many|.|TRBJ2-5
TGTGCCATCAGTGAGGGCCAGAGAGAGACCCAGTACTTC
CAISEGQRETQYF
>TRBV19|.|.|TRBJ1-4
TGTGCCAGTAGTCCAGGGTTGGTAAAACTGTTTTTT
CASSPGLVKLFF
>TRBV6-1|.|.|TRBJ1-1
TGTGCCAGCAGATATGGCAGGGATCACACTGAAGCTTTCTTT
CASRYGRDHTEAFF
>TRBV7-9|few|.|TRBJ2-1
TGTGCCAGCAGCTTAGGCCAGGGGAGGAGGGCCAATGAGCAGTTCTTC
CASSLGQGRRANEQFF
>TRBV20-1|.|TRBD2|TRBJ2-7
TGCAGTGCTGGAAAGCGGGACTTCAACGAGCAGTACTTC
CSAGKRDFNEQYF
>TRBV4-1|.|.|TRBJ1-1
TGCGCCAGCAGCCAAACAAACAGGGTCCCTGAAGCTTTCTTT
CASSQTNRVPEAFF
>TRBV7-6|.|.|TRBJ2-1
TGTGCCAGCAGCCCGAAGAGGCAGGATGAGCAGTTCTTC
CASSPKRQDEQFF
>TRBV7-2|.|.|TRBJ1-2
TGTGCCAGCAGCACCCCAGCCCGGTCAGGCTACACCTTC
CASSTPARSGYTF
>TRBV7-2|.|.|TRBJ2-5
TGTGCCAGCACGCAGGTCCAAGAGACCCAGTACTTC
CASTQVQETQYF
>TRBV14|few|.|TRBJ1-2
TGTGCCAGCAGCCTACAAGTAAGCGGAGACAAGACCACCTATGGCTACACCTTC
CASSLQVSGDKTTYGYTF
>TRBV7-2|many|.|TRBJ2-3
TGTGCCAGCAGCTTAAGCCCGGCCACAGATACGCAGTATTTT
CASSLSPATDTQYF
>TRBV7-2|.|.|TRBJ1-2
TGTGCCAGCAGCCCAAACGAGGGAGATGGCTACACCTTC
CASSPNEGDGYTF
>TRBV7-8|.|.|TRBJ1-6
TGTGCCAGCAGCTTAGAATCCCAGGCCTATTCACCCCTCCACTTT
CASSLESQAYSPLHF
>TRBV3-1|.|.|TRBJ1-2
TGTGCCAGCAGCCTAGAAAGGGGTGGCTACACCTTC
CASSLERGGYTF
>TRBV7-2|few|.|TRBJ1-6
TGTGCCAGCAGCCTAGATGGGGAGTCACCCCTCCACTTT
CASSLDGESPLHF
>TRBV29-1|once|.|TRBJ2-1
TGCAGCGTTTCCGTCGGAGCAGGGGGGTACAATGAGCAGTTCTTC
CSVSVGAGGYNEQFF
>TRBV7-2|many|.|TRBJ1-1
TGTGCCAGCAGCTCGGAGGAGAGGACTGAAGCTTTCTTT
CASSSEERTEAFF
>TRBV4-2|.|TRBD1|TRBJ2-5
TGTGCCAGCAGCCATTCAGGGGGTTTGGGGACCCAGTACTTC
CASSHSGGLGTQYF
>TRBV19|.|TRBD2|TRBJ2-1
TGTGCCAGTAGAGGTCCCGGGACTAGCCTCTACAATGAGCAGTTCTTC
CASRGPGTSLYNEQFF
>TRBV18|.|.|TRBJ1-2
TGTGCCTGCTCACCTCCCGGGACATCTGAACGAGGCTACACCTTC
CACSPPGTSERGYTF